This T cell receptor (beta chain) emerged from a study of T-cell memory formation after mild COVID-19. Study details: Clusters of TCRs were largely donor specific. General study points: For second-wave clones that peaked at day 37, SARS-CoV-2 specificity went unverified.

In its sample, this clonotype was seen a few times. Its antigen is unidentified. Researchers used 5'RACE with constant-segment primers to make TCR alpha and TCR beta cDNA libraries that carry sample barcodes and UMIs. From the 5' RACE reads, TCRdb called clonotypes with MiXCR, one entry per CDR3 protein. The data contain 80,000 to 130,000 distinct CDR3 sequences, approximately 10% of them singletons. Trimming cost V 5 bases and J 5 bases, with 10 bases left between them. The CDR3 extends over 12 amino acids. The germline CDR1 and CDR2 sequences are SGHTA and FQGNSA. Sequenced sample: PBMCs or a T cell subset sorted from them (not recorded which). The V call is TRBV7-2, the J call TRBJ2-7; no firm D call. The receptor's source is a man in his late teens or twenties who had mild COVID-19 (a few samples of this study predate the infection). Cell type and time point are not known. CDR3 region: CASSPDGDEQYF. CDR3 DNA: TGTGCCAGCAGCCCAGATGGGGACGAGCAGTACTTC.